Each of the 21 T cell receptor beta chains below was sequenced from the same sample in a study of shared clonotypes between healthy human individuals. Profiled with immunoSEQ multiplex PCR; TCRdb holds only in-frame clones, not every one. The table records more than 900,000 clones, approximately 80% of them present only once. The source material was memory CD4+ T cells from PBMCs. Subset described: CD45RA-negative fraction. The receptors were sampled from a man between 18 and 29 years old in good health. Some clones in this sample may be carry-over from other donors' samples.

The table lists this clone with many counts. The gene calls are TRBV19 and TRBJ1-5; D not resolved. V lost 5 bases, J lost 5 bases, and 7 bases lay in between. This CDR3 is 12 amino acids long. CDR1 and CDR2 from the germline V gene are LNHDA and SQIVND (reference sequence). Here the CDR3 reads CASSERYQPQHF. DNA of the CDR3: TGTGCCAGTAGTGAGCGATATCAGCCCCAGCATTTT.

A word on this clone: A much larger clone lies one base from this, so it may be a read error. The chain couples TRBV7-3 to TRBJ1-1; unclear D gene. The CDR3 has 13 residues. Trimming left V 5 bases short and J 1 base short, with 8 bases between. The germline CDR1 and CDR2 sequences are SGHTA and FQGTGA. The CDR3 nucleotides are TGTGCCAGCAGCCAGGAGCCGAACACTGAAGCTTTCTTT. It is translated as CASSQEPNTEAFF.

In DNA form, the CDR3 reads TGTGCCAGCAGCGAGGACTCGGAGCAGTTCTTC. Translated: CASSEDSEQFF. The rearrangement links TRBV2 to TRBJ2-1, with D maybe TRBD2 (5 bases). V shed 6 bases and J shed 10 bases, with 10 bases lying between them. The CDR3 is 11 amino acids. Germline loops: CDR1 SNHLY, CDR2 FYNNEI.

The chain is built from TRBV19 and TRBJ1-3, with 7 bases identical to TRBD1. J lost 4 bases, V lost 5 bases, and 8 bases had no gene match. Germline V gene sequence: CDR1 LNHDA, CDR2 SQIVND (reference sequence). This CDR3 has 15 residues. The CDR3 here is CASSSDRDPGNTIYF. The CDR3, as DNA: TGTGCCAGTAGTTCCGACAGGGACCCAGGAAACACCATATATTTT.

The CDR3 reads CASSPQGGFNSYEQYF. CDR3 in DNA: TGTGCCAGCTCACCGCAGGGGGGGTTTAACTCCTACGAGCAGTACTTC. This chain connects TRBV18 to TRBJ2-7; D could derive from TRBD1 or TRBD2 (7 bases each). Trimming took 3 bases from V and 0 from J, leaving 15 bases between them. The germline V gene has CDR1 KGHSH and CDR2 LQKENI. The CDR3 totals 16 residues.

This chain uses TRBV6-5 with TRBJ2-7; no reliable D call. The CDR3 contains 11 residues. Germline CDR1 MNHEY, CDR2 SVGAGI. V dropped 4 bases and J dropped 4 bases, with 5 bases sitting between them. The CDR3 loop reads CASSSWYEQYF. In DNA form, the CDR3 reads TGTGCCAGCAGTTCCTGGTACGAGCAGTACTTC.

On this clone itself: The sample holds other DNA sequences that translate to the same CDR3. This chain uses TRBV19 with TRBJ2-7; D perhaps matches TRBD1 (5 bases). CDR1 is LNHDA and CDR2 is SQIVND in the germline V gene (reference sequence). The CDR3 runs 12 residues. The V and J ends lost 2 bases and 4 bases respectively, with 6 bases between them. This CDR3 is CASSIRGYEQYF. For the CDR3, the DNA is TGTGCCAGTAGTATAAGGGGATACGAGCAGTACTTC.

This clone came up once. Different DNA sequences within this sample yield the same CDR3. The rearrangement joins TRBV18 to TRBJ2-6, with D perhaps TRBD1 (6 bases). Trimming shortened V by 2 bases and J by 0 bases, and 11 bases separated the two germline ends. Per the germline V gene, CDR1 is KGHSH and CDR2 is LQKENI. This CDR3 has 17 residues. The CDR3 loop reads CASSPGQGSSGANVLTF. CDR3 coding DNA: TGTGCCAGCTCACCAGGGCAGGGGAGCTCTGGGGCCAACGTCCTGACTTTC.

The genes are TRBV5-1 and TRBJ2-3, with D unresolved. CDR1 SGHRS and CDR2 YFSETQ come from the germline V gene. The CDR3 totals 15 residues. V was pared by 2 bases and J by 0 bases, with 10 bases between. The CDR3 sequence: CASSFLTASTDTQYF. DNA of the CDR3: TGCGCCAGCAGCTTTTTAACAGCTAGCACAGATACGCAGTATTTT.

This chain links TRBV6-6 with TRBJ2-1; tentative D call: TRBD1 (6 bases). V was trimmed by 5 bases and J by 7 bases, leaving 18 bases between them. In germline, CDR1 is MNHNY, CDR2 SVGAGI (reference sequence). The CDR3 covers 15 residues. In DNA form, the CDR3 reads TGTGCCAGCAGTACCCCTGGGGGCGTAGGAAATGAGCAGTTCTTC. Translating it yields CASSTPGGVGNEQFF.

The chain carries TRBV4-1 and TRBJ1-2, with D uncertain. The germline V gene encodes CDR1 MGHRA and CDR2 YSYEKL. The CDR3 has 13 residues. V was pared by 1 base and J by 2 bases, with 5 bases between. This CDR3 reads CASSQVNNYGYTF. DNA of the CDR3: TGCGCCAGCAGCCAAGTTAACAACTATGGCTACACCTTC.

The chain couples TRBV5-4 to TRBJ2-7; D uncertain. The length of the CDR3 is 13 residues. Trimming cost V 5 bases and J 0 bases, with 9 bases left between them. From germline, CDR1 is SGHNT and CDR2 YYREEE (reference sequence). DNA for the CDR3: TGTGCCAGCAGTCGCGATATCTCCTACGAGCAGTACTTC. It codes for CASSRDISYEQYF. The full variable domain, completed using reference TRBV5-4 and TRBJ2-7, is ETGVTQSPTHLIKTRGQQVTLRCSSQSGHNTVSWYQQALGQGPQFIFQYYREEENGRGNFPPRFSGLQFPNYSSELNVNALELDDSALYLCASSRDISYEQYFGPGTRLTVT.

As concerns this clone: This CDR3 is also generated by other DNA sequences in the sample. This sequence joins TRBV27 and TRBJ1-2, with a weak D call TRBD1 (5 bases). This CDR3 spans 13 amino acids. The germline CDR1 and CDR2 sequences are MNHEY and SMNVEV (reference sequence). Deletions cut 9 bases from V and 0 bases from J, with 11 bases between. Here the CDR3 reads CASKTGPNYGYTF. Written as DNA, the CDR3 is TGTGCCAGTAAAACGGGGCCTAACTATGGCTACACCTTC.

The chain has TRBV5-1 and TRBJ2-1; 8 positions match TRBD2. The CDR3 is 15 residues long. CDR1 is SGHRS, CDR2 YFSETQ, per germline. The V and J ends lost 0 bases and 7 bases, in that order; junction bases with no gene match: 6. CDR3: CASSLGSGKINEQFF. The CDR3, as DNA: TGCGCCAGCAGCTTGGGTAGCGGGAAAATTAATGAGCAGTTCTTC.

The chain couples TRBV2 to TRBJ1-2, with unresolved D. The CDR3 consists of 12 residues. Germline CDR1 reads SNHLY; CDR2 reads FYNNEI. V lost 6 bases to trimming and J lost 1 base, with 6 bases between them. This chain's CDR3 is CASRASNYGYTF. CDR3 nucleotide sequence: TGTGCCAGCAGGGCCAGTAACTATGGCTACACCTTC. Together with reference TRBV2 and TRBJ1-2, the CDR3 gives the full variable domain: EPEVTQTPSHQVTQMGQEVILRCVPISNHLYFYWYRQILGQKVEFLVSFYNNEISEKSEIFDDQFSVERPDGSNFTLKIRSTKLEDSAMYFCASRASNYGYTFGSGTRLTVV.

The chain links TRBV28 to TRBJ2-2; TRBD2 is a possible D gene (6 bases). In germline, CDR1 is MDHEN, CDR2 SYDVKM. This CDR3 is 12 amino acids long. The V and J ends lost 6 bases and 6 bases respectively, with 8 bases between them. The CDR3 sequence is CASRGLAGELFF. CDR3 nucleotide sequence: TGTGCCAGCAGGGGACTTGCCGGGGAGCTGTTTTTT.

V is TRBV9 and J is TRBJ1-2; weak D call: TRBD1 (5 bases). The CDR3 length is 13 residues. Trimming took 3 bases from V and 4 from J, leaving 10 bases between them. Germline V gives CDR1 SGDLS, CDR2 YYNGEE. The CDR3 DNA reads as TGTGCCAGCAGCGCCCCAGGGATCTATGGCTACACCTTC. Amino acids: CASSAPGIYGYTF.

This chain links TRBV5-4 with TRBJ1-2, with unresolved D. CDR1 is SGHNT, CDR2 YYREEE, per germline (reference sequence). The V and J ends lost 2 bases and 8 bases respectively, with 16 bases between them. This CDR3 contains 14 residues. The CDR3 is CASSLATVPWGYTF. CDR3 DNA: TGTGCCAGCAGCTTAGCGACCGTCCCCTGGGGCTACACCTTC. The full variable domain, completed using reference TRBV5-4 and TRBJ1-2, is ETGVTQSPTHLIKTRGQQVTLRCSSQSGHNTVSWYQQALGQGPQFIFQYYREEENGRGNFPPRFSGLQFPNYSSELNVNALELDDSALYLCASSLATVPWGYTFGSGTRLTVV.

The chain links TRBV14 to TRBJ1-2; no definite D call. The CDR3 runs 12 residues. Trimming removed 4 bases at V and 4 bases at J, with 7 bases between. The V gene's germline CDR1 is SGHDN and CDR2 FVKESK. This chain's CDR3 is CASSRPFYGYTF. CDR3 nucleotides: TGTGCCAGCAGCCGACCATTCTATGGCTACACCTTC.

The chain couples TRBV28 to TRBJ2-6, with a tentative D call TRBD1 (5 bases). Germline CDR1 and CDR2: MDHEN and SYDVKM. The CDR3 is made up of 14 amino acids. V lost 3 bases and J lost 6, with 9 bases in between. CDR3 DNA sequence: TGTGCCAGCAGTTTTCAGGGTACGGCCAACGTCCTGACTTTC. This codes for CASSFQGTANVLTF.

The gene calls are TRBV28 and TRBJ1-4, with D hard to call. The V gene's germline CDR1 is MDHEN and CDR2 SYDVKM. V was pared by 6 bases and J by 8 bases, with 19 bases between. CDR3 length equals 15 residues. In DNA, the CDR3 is TGTGCCAGCAGCCCCATGATCCCCACCGCCGAAAAACTGTTTTTT. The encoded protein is CASSPMIPTAEKLFF.